This T cell receptor beta chain was documented in a study of blood T cell repertoires in COVID-19. About the study: T cells, B-cell-depleted T cells, or PBMCs provided the cDNA or gDNA that served as material.

Trimming removed 3 bases from V and 4 bases from J, with 26 bases in between. This CDR3 has 19 amino acids. Germline V lookup: CDR1 KGHSH, CDR2 LQKENI. As handled by the study authors: Amplification of reference gene primers provided the estimated nucleated cell counts. Profiling relied on immunoSEQ multiplex PCR, and the TCRdb table lists in-frame clones only, not all of them. From that table come the V and J calls and clone size; the DNA was used to work out D and trimming. The sample shows 250,000 to 350,000 clones, 70% to 90% of them seen only once. The gene calls are TRBV18 and TRBJ2-3, with a weak D call TRBD2 (6 bases). Specimen: peripheral blood. The TCR sequence derives from a woman in her fifties or sixties with active or convalescent COVID-19. CDR3 region: CASSPGDSAVGELADTQYF. In DNA form, the CDR3 reads TGTGCCAGCTCACCGGGGGACTCGGCAGTAGGGGAATTGGCAGATACGCAGTATTTT.